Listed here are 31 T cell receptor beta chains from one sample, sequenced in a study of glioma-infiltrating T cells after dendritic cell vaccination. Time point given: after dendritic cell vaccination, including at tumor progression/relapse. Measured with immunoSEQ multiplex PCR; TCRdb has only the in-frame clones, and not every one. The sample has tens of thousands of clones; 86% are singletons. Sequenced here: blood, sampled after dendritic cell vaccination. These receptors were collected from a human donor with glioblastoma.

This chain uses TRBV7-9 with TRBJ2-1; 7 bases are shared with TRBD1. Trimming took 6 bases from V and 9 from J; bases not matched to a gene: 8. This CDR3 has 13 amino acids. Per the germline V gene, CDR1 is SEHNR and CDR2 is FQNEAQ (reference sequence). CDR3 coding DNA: TGTGCCAGCAGACAGGGGCTTGACAGTGAGCAGTTCTTC. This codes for CASRQGLDSEQFF.

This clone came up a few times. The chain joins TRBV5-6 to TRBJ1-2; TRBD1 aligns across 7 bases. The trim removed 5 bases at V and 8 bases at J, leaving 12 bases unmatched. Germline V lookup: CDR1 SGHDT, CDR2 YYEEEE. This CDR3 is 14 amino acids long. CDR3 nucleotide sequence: TGTGCCAGCAGACCGACAGGGCCATCGGTCGGCTACACCTTC. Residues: CASRPTGPSVGYTF. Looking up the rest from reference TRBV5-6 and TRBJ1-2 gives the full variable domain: DAGVTQSPTHLIKTRGQQVTLRCSPKSGHDTVSWYQQALGQGPQFIFQYYEEEERQRGNFPDRFSGHQFPNYSSELNVNALLLGDSALYLCASRPTGPSVGYTFGSGTRLTVV.

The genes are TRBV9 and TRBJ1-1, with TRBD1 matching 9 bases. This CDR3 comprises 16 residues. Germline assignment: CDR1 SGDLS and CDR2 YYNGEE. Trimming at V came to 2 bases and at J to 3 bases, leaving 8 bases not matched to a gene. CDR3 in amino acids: CASSVGTGLQHTEAFF. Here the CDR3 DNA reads TGTGCCAGCAGCGTTGGGACAGGGCTCCAGCACACTGAAGCTTTCTTT.

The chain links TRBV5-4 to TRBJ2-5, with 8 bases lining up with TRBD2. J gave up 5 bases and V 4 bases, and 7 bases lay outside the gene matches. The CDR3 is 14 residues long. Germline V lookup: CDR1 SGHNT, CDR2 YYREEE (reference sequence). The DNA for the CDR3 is TGTGCCAGCAGCCCCGGGACTAGACCCGAGACCCAGTACTTC. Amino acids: CASSPGTRPETQYF.

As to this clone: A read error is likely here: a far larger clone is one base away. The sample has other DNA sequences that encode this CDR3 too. The CDR3 DNA follows: TGTGCTAGCAGCTTAGGGACAGGGGGCGCGATTTGGGGGAACACTGAAGCTTTCTTT. Protein product: CASSLGTGGAIWGNTEAFF. This rearrangement joins TRBV7-9 to TRBJ1-1; 12 bases line up with TRBD1. The germline gives CDR1 SEHNR, CDR2 FQNEAQ (reference sequence). This CDR3 spans 19 amino acids.

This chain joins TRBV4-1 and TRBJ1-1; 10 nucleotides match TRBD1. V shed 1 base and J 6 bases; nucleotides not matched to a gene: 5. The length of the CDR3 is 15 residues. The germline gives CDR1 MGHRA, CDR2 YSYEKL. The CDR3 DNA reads TGCGCCAGCAGCCAAGCATGGACAGGGGGTGCTGAAGCTTTCTTT. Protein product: CASSQAWTGGAEAFF.

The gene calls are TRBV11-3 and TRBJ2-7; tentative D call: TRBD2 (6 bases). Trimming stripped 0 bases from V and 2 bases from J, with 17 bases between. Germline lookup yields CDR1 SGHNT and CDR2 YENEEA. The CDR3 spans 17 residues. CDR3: CASSLEGRGGDAYEQYF. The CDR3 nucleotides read TGTGCCAGCAGCTTAGAGGGTCGCGGCGGGGACGCCTACGAGCAGTACTTC. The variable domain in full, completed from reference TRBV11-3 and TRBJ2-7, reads EAGVVQSPRYKIIEKKQPVAFWCNPISGHNTLYWYLQNLGQGPELLIRYENEEAVDDSQLPKDRFSAERLKGVDSTLKIQPAELGDSAVYLCASSLEGRGGDAYEQYFGPGTRLTVT.

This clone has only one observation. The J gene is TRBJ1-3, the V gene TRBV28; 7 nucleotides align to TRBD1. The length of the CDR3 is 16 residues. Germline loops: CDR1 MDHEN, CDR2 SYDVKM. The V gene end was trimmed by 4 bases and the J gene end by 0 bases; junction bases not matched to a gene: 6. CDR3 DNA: TGTGCCAGCAGTTCACCGACAGGGCACTCTGGAAACACCATATATTTT. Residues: CASSSPTGHSGNTIYF. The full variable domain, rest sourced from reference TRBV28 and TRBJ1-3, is DVKVTQSSRYLVKRTGEKVFLECVQDMDHENMFWYRQDPGLGLRLIYFSYDVKMKEKGDIPEGYSVSREKKERFSLILESASTNQTSMYLCASSSPTGHSGNTIYFGEGSWLTVV.

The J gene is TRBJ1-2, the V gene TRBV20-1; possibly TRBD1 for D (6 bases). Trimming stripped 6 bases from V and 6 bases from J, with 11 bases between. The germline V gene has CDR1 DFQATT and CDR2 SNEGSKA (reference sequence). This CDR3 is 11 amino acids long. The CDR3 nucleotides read TGCAGTGCAGACAGGATCGATGGCTACACCTTC. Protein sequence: CSADRIDGYTF.

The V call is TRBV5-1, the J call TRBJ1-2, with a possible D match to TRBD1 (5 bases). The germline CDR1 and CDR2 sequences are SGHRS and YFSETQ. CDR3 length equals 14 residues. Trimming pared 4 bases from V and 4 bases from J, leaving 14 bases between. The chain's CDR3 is CASSAEGEVYGYTF. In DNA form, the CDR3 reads TGCGCCAGCAGCGCCGAAGGGGAGGTCTATGGCTACACCTTC.

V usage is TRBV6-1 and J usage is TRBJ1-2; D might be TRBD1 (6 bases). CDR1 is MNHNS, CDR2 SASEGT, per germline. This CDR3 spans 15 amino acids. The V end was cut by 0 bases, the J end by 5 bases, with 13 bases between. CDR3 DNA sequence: TGTGCCAGCAGTGAAGCTATAGGACAGACATATGGCTACACCTTC. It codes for CASSEAIGQTYGYTF.

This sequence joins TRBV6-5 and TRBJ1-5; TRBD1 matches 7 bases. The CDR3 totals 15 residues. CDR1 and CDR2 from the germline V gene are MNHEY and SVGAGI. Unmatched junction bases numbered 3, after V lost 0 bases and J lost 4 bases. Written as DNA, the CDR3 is TGTGCCAGCAGTTACTCGACAGGGCAGAATCAGCCCCAGCATTTT. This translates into CASSYSTGQNQPQHF.

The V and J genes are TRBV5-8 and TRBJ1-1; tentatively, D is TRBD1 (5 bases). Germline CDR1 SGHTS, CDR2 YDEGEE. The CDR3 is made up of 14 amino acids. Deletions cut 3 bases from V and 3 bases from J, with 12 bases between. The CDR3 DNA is TGTGCCAGCAGCTCCGGAGGGACCCACACTGAAGCTTTCTTT. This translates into CASSSGGTHTEAFF.

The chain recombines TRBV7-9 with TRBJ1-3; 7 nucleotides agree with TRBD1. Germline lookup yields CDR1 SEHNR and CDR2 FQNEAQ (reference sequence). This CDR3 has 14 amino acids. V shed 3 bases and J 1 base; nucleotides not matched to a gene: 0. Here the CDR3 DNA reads TGTGCCAGCAGCTTGACAGGGTCTGGAAACACCATATATTTT. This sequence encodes CASSLTGSGNTIYF.

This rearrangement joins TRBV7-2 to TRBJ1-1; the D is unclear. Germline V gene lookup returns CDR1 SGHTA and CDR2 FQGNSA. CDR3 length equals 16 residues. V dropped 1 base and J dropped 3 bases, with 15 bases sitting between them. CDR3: CASSLGRAVGDTEAFF. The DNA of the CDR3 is TGTGCCAGCAGCTTAGGGAGGGCAGTAGGAGACACTGAAGCTTTCTTT.

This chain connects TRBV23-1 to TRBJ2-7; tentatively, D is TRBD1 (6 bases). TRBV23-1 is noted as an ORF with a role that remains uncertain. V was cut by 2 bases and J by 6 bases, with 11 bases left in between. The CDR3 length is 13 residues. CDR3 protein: CASSQKQGPEQYF. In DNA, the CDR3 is TGCGCCAGCAGTCAAAAACAGGGTCCCGAGCAGTACTTC.

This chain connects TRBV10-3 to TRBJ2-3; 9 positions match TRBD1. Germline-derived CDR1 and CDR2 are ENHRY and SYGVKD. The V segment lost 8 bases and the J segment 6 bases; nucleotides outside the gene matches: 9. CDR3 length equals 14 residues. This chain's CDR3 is CAIGEGQGRDTQYF. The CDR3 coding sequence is TGTGCCATCGGCGAGGGACAGGGCCGCGATACGCAGTATTTT.

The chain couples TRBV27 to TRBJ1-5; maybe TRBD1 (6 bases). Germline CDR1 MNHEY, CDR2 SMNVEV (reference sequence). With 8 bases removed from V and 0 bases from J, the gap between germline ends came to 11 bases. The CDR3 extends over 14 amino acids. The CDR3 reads CASSLQGSNQPQHF. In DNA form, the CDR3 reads TGTGCCAGCTCACTACAGGGTAGCAATCAGCCCCAGCATTTT.

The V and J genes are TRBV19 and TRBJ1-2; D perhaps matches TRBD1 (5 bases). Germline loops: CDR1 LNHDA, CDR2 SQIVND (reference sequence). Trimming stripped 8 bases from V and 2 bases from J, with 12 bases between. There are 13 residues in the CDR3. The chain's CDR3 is CASSPGKNYGYTF. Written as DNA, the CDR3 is TGTGCCAGTTCCCCAGGGAAAAACTATGGCTACACCTTC.

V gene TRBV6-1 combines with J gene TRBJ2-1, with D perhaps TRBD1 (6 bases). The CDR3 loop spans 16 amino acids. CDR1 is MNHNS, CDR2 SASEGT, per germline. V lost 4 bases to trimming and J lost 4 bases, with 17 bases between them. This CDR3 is CASSGTETVPYNEQFF. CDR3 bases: TGTGCCAGCAGTGGGACAGAAACCGTCCCTTACAATGAGCAGTTCTTC.

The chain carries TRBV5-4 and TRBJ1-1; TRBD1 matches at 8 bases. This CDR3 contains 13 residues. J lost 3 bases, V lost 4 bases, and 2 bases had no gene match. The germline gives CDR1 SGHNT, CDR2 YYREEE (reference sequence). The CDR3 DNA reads TGTGCCAGCAGCCCGGACAGGGACACTGAAGCTTTCTTT. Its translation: CASSPDRDTEAFF.

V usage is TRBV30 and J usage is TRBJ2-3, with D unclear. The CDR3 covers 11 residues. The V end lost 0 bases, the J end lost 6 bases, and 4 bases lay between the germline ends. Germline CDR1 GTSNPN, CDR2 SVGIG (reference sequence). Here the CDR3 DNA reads TGTGCCTGGAGTGTCTCGGATACGCAGTATTTT. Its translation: CAWSVSDTQYF. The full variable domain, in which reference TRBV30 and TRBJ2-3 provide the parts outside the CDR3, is SQTIHQWPATLVQPVGSPLSLECTVEGTSNPNLYWYRQAAGRGLQLLFYSVGIGQISSEVPQNLSASRPQDRQFILSSKKLLLSDSGFYLCAWSVSDTQYFGPGTRLTVL.

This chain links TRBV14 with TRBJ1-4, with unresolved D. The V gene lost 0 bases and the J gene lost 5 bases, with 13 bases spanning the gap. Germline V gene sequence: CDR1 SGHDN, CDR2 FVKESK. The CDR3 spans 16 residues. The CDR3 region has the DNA TGTGCCAGCAGCCAAGATCCCAGCAGGCGAAATGAAAAACTGTTTTTT. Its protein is CASSQDPSRRNEKLFF.

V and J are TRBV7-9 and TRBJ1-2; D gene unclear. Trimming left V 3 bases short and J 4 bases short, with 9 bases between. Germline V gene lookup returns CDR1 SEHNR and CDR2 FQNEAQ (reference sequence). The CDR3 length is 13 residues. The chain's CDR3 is CASSFAAGYGYTF. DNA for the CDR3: TGTGCCAGCAGCTTCGCCGCGGGCTATGGCTACACCTTC.

The CDR3 sequence: CASQPQGSYNEQFF. Written as DNA, the CDR3 is TGCGCCTCGCAGCCACAGGGCTCCTACAATGAGCAGTTCTTC. The chain carries TRBV10-2 and TRBJ2-1; the D gene is possibly TRBD1 (6 bases). In germline, CDR1 is WSHSY, CDR2 SAAADI. V was cut by 11 bases and J by 0 bases, with 14 bases left in between. The CDR3 covers 14 residues.

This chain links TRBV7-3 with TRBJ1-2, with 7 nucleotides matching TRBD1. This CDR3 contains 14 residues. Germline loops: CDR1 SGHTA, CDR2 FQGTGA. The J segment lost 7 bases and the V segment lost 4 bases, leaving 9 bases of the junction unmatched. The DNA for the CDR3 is TGTGCCAGCAGCTCAACCGGACAGGCGGCTGGCTACACCTTC. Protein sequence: CASSSTGQAAGYTF.

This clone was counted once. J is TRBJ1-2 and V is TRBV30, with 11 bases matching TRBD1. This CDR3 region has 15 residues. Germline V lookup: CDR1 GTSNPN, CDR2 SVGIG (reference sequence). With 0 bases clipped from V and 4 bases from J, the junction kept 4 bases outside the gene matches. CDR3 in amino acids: CAWSVGTGGGYGYTF. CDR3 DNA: TGTGCCTGGAGTGTAGGGACAGGGGGGGGCTATGGCTACACCTTC.

The CDR3 is CASSQDRVTANYGYTF. The DNA of the CDR3 is TGTGCCAGCAGCCAAGATAGAGTCACCGCTAACTATGGCTACACCTTC. V is TRBV4-2 and J is TRBJ1-2, with D hard to call. This CDR3 contains 16 residues. With 0 bases removed from V and 0 bases from J, the gap between germline ends came to 11 bases. Germline CDR1 and CDR2: LGHNA and YNFKEQ.

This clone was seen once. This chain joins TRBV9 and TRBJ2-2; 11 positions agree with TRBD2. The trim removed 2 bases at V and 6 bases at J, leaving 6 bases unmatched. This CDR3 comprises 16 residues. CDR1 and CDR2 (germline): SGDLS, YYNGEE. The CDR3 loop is CASSVLAGGRAGELFF. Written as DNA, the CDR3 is TGTGCCAGCAGCGTTCTAGCGGGGGGAAGGGCCGGGGAGCTGTTTTTT.

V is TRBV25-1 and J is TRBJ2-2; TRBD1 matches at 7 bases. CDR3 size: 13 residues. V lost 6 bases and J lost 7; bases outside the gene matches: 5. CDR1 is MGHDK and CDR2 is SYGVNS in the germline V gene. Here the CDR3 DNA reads TGTGCCAGCAGCGGACAGGCAATCGGGGAGCTGTTTTTT. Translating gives CASSGQAIGELFF.

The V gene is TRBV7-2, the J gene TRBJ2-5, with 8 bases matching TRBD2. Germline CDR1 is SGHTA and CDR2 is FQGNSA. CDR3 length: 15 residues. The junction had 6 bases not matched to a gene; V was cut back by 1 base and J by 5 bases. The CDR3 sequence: CASSLVRERGETQYF. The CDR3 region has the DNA TGTGCCAGCAGCTTAGTCCGGGAGCGGGGGGAGACCCAGTACTTC.